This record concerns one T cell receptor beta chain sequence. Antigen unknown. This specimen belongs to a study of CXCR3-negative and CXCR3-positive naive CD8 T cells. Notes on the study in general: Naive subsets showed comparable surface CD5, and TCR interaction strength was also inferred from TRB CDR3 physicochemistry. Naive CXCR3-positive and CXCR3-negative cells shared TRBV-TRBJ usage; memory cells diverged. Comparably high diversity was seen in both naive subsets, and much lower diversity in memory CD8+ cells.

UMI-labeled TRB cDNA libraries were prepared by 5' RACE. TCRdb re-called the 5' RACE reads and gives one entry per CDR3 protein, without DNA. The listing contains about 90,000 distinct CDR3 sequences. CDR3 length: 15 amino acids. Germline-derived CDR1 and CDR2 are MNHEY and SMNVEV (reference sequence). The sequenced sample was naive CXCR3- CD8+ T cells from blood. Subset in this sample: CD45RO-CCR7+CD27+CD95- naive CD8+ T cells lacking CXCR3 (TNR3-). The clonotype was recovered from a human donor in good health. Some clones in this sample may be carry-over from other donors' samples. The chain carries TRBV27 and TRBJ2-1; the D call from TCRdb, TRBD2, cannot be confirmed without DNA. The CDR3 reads CASSSYQRGEIEQFF.